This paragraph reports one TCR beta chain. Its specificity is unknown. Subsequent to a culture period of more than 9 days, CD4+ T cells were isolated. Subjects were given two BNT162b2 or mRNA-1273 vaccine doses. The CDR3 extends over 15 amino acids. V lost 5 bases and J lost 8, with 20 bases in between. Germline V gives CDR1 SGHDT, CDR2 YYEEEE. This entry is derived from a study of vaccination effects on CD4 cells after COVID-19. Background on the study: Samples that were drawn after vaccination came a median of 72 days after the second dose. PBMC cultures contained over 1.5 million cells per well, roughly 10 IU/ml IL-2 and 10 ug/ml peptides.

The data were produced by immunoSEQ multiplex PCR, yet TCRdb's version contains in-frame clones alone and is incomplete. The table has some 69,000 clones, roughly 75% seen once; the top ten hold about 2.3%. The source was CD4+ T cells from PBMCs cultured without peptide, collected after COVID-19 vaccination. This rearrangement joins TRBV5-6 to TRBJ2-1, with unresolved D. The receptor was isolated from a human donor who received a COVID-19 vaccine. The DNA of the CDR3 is TGTGCCAGCAGAAAAGCTATGGCAGCACTCCATGAGCAGTTCTTC. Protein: CASRKAMAALHEQFF.